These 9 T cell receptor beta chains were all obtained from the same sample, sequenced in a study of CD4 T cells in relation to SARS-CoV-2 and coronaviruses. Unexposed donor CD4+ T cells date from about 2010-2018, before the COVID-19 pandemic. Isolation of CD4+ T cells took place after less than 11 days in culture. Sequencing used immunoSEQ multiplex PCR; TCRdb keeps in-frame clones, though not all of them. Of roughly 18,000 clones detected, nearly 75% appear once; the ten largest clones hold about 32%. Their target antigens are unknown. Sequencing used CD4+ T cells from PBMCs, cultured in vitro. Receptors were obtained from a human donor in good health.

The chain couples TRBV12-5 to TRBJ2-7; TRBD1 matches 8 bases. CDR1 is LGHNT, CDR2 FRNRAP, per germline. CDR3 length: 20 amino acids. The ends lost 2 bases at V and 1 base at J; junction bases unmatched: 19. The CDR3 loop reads CASGLPPPGVRGPGSYEQYF. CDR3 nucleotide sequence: TGTGCTAGTGGTTTGCCACCTCCTGGGGTCAGGGGGCCGGGATCCTACGAGCAGTACTTC.

CDR3 amino acids: CASSLDRSNEKLFF. CDR3 DNA: TGTGCCAGCAGCCTGGACAGGTCTAATGAAAAACTGTTTTTT. The V call is TRBV3-1 (or the pseudogene TRBV3-2), the J call TRBJ1-4; 7 bases fit TRBD1. The V gene's germline CDR1 is LGHDT and CDR2 YNNKEL (reference sequence). V lost 4 bases to trimming and J lost 3 bases; unmatched junction nucleotides: 2. This CDR3 contains 14 residues.

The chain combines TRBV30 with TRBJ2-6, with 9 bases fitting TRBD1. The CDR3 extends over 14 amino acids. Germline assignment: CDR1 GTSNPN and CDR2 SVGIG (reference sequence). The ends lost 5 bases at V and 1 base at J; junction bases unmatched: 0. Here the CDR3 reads CAWDRGSGANVLTF. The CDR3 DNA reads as TGTGCCTGGGACAGGGGGTCTGGGGCCAACGTCCTGACTTTC.

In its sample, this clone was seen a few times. The CDR3 spells CASSPRGLAHEQYF. As DNA, the CDR3 is TGTGCCAGCTCACCCCGGGGACTAGCCCACGAGCAGTACTTC. The chain couples TRBV18 to TRBJ2-7, with 9 bases lining up with TRBD2. V gave up 3 bases and J gave up 5 bases; unmatched junction bases: 5. The CDR3 totals 14 residues. The germline CDR1 and CDR2 sequences are KGHSH and LQKENI.

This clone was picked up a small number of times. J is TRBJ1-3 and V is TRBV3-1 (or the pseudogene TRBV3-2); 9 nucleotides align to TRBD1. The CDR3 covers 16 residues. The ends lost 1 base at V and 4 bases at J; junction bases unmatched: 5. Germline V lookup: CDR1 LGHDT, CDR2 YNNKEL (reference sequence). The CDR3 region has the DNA TGTGCCAGCAGCCAAGTACAGGGGGCGCCGGGAAACACCATATATTTT. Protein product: CASSQVQGAPGNTIYF.

In DNA, the CDR3 is TGCGCCAGCAGCCTGGGGGATAATTCACCCCTCCACTTT. It is translated as CASSLGDNSPLHF. The chain employs TRBV5-1 and TRBJ1-6, with D possibly TRBD1 on 5 matching bases. This CDR3 has 13 residues. The V and J ends lost 4 bases and 5 bases respectively, with 7 bases between them. Looked up from germline, CDR1 is SGHRS and CDR2 is YFSETQ.

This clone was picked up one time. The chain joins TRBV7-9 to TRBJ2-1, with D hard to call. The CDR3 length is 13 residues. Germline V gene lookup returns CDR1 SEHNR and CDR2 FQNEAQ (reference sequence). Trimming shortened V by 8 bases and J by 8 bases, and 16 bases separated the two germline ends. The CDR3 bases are TGTGCCAGCTCATTTCGACCACGGGATGAGCAGTTCTTC. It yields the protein CASSFRPRDEQFF.

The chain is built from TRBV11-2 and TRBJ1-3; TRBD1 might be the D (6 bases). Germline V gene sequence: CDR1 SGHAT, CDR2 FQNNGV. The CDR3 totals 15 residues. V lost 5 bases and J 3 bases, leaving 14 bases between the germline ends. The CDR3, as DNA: TGTGCCAGCAGCCCAGACGGGGACATTGGAAACACCATATATTTT. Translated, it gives CASSPDGDIGNTIYF.

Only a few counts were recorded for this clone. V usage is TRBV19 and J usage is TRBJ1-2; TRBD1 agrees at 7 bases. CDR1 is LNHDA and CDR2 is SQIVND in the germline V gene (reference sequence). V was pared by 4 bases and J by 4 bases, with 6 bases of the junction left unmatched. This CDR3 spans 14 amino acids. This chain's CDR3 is CASSTPTGIYGYTF. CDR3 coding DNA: TGTGCCAGTAGTACCCCGACAGGGATCTATGGCTACACCTTC. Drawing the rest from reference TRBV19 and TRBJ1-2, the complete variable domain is DGGITQSPKYLFRKEGQNVTLSCEQNLNHDAMYWYRQDPGQGLRLIYYSQIVNDFQKGDIAEGYSVSREKKESFPLTVTSAQKNPTAFYLCASSTPTGIYGYTFGSGTRLTVV.